This T cell receptor beta chain was sequenced in a study of shared clonotypes between healthy human individuals. Sequenced by immunoSEQ multiplex PCR; TCRdb stores in-frame clones only, minus some. The sample includes about 2 million clones, roughly 94% seen only once; the top ten take about 0.13%. Study findings and constraints: Estimated richness was generally greater in naive than memory subsets. Few donors restricted represented genetic and exposure-history diversity.

Concerning this clone: Its cognate antigen is unknown.

This receptor was identified in a man in his late teens or twenties in good health. Sequenced input: naive CD4+ T cells sorted from blood. Subset of the sample: CD45RA+ positively selected.

This CDR3 is CASSIVSIAARAYTDTQYF. In nucleotides, the CDR3 is TGTGCCAGTAGTATAGTCAGTATTGCGGCCAGGGCGTACACAGATACGCAGTATTTT. V and J are TRBV19 and TRBJ2-3; the D gene is possibly TRBD1 (5 bases). This CDR3 contains 19 residues. CDR1 LNHDA and CDR2 SQIVND come from the germline V gene (reference sequence). V was pared by 1 base and J by 2 bases, with 22 bases between.